The 2 T cell receptor beta chains reported below all come from one sample, sequenced in a study of blood T cell repertoires in COVID-19. The assay was immunoSEQ multiplex PCR, and TCRdb's table has in-frame clones only and misses some. The sample has some 76,000 clones; around 80% are singletons. What was sequenced was peripheral blood. Source of these receptors: a man aged 45 to 65 with COVID-19, enrolled during active disease.

This chain connects TRBV24-1 to TRBJ2-7, with 8 positions matching TRBD2. Per germline, CDR1 KGHDR and CDR2 SFDVKD. V was clipped by 7 bases and J by 4 bases; unmatched bases: 5. The CDR3 length is 13 residues. In nucleotides, the CDR3 is TGTGCCACCAGGACTAGCGACGAGTACGAGCAGTACTTC. Translating gives CATRTSDEYEQYF.

The chain combines TRBV7-3 with TRBJ1-2, with D possibly being TRBD1 (5 bases). Germline CDR1 SGHTA, CDR2 FQGTGA. Trimming took off 5 bases at V and 7 bases at J, with 20 bases between the two ends. The CDR3 has 15 residues. DNA for the CDR3: TGTGCCAGCAGCCCGACGGGGGGTTCCACGGCTGGCTACACCTTC. Translating it yields CASSPTGGSTAGYTF.